What follows describes a single T cell receptor (beta chain). These data are taken from a study of blood T cell repertoires in COVID-19. The wider study: Sites in the United States, Italy and Spain provided acute and convalescent COVID-19 samples. Sources were T cells, B-cell-depleted T cells, or PBMCs; the material itself was cDNA or gDNA.

CDR3 length: 16 amino acids. Trimming removed 0 bases at V and 6 bases at J, with 15 bases between. Germline values: CDR1 SGHRS, CDR2 YFSETQ. Original processing notes: How many nucleated cells were present was estimated from reference gene primer amplification. Clones were sequenced by immunoSEQ multiplex PCR, and TCRdb holds only the in-frame ones, with some missing. V, J and clone size are taken as reported in that table, and D and trimming were inferred from the DNA itself. The sample has a few hundred thousand clones; about nine tenths are singletons. This clonotype was sampled from a woman aged 45-60 years with acute or convalescent COVID-19. Specimen: peripheral blood. This chain links TRBV5-1 with TRBJ2-2; D might be TRBD1 (5 bases). This chain's CDR3 is CASSLDFRDGAGELFF. CDR3 coding DNA: TGCGCCAGCAGCTTGGATTTCAGGGATGGGGCCGGGGAGCTGTTTTTT.